This is a list of T cell receptor beta chains from one sample in a study of blood T cells in healthy people across ages. TCRdb fed the 5' RACE reads into MiXCR, producing one record per CDR3 protein. The sample carries approximately 900,000 distinct CDR3 sequences, around 48% recorded once. Sequences were obtained from blood. The receptors were sampled from a young man in good health. The CDR3 runs from the conserved cysteine through the conserved F or W. D genes are given only for firm matches. Clone size is shown for a subset of rows, as once, few, many or a class of expanded clone.

clone_size,j_call,d_call,v_call,cdr3_aa,cdr3_nt
NA,TRBJ2-5,NA,TRBV5-1,CASSSTGTQTQYF,TGCGCCAGCAGCTCAACCGGGACCCAGACCCAGTACTTC
few,TRBJ1-2,NA,TRBV4-3,CASSQGGRESSYGYTF,TGCGCCAGCAGCCAAGGTGGTAGAGAGTCCTCCTATGGCTACACCTTC
many,TRBJ2-1,TRBD2,TRBV28,CASSLLSSGGPSYNEQFF,TGTGCCAGCAGTTTATTGAGTAGCGGGGGGCCGTCCTACAATGAGCAGTTCTTC
NA,TRBJ2-5,NA,TRBV4-2,CASTTGGAFYNEQYF,TGTGCCAGCACCACAGGGGGGGCCTTCTACAATGAGCAGTACTTC
few,TRBJ1-2,NA,TRBV27,CASSFSLGGYGYTF,TGTGCCAGCTCATTTAGTCTGGGTGGCTATGGCTACACCTTC
many,TRBJ2-1,NA,TRBV5-1,CASSGYSYNEQFF,TGTGCCAGCAGTGGGTACAGCTACAATGAGCAGTTCTTC
few,TRBJ1-5,NA,TRBV20-1,CSARETGNQPQHF,TGCAGTGCTAGAGAAACTGGGAACCAGCCCCAGCATTTT
few,TRBJ2-7,NA,TRBV7-9,CASSLPGTNYEQYF,TGTGCCAGCAGCCTCCCCGGGACGAACTACGAGCAGTACTTC
few,TRBJ2-1,NA,TRBV6-2/TRBV6-3,CASSYTLADSYNEQFF,TGTGCCAGCAGTTACACCTTAGCAGACTCCTACAATGAGCAGTTCTTC
NA,TRBJ1-3,NA,TRBV7-2,CASSLKLGNTIYF,TGTGCCAGCAGCTTAAAGTTGGGGAACACCATATATTTT
NA,TRBJ1-1,TRBD1,TRBV9,CASSVEQGRPEAFF,TGTGCCAGCAGCGTAGAACAGGGGAGGCCTGAAGCTTTCTTT
NA,TRBJ2-1,NA,TRBV21-1,CASNKRGGSYNEQFF,TGTGCCAGCAACAAAAGAGGGGGATCCTACAATGAGCAGTTCTTC
NA,TRBJ2-5,NA,TRBV29-1,CSVEPDRRTQYF,TGCAGCGTTGAACCGGATCGGAGGACCCAGTACTTC
NA,TRBJ1-4,NA,TRBV20-1,CSAPAGRDANEKLFF,TGCAGTGCGCCCGCGGGGAGGGACGCTAATGAAAAACTGTTTTTT
NA,TRBJ2-7,NA,TRBV7-2,CASSSEQFYEQYF,TGTGCCAGCAGCTCAGAACAGTTTTACGAGCAGTACTTC
NA,TRBJ2-7,NA,TRBV20-1,CSAPQGRYEQYF,TGCAGTGCTCCCCAGGGGAGATACGAGCAGTACTTC
NA,TRBJ2-1,TRBD2,TRBV9,CASSASGGVSNEQFF,TGTGCCAGCAGCGCCAGCGGGGGGGTGAGCAATGAGCAGTTCTTC
many,TRBJ2-3,TRBD2,TRBV7-3,CASSPLPGGHDTQYF,TGTGCCAGCAGCCCCTTACCGGGGGGGCACGATACGCAGTATTTT
few,TRBJ2-7,NA,TRBV28,CASRPPGRPYEQYF,TGTGCCAGCAGGCCCCCGGGACGACCCTACGAGCAGTACTTC
few,TRBJ2-3,NA,TRBV6-5,CASSYQGSTDTQYF,TGTGCCAGCAGTTACCAGGGTTCCACAGATACGCAGTATTTT
few,TRBJ2-5,NA,TRBV7-2,CASSFPDSYQETQYF,TGTGCCAGCAGCTTCCCGGACAGCTACCAAGAGACCCAGTACTTC
NA,TRBJ2-7,TRBD1,TRBV6-5,CASTPLQGANEQYF,TGTGCCAGCACACCCCTCCAGGGGGCAAACGAGCAGTACTTC
NA,TRBJ2-3,TRBD2,TRBV29-1,CSVVGYGTKADTQYF,TGCAGCGTTGTCGGGTACGGGACTAAAGCAGATACGCAGTATTTT
few,TRBJ2-3,NA,TRBV7-9,CASSGLNSTLTTDTQYF,TGTGCCAGCAGCGGACTTAATTCCACCCTAACCACAGATACGCAGTATTTT
NA,TRBJ2-5,NA,TRBV11-2,CASSLVGLPPETQYF,TGTGCCAGCAGCTTAGTAGGTCTCCCCCCAGAGACCCAGTACTTC
few,TRBJ1-4,NA,TRBV7-2,CASADRRSNEKLFF,TGTGCCAGCGCGGATCGGCGGTCTAATGAAAAACTGTTTTTT
many,TRBJ2-3,TRBD1,TRBV29-1,CSVKTGVSTDTQYF,TGCAGCGTGAAAACAGGGGTTAGCACAGATACGCAGTATTTT
NA,TRBJ2-1,TRBD2,TRBV29-1,CSTLGLAGNEQFF,TGCAGCACCCTGGGGCTAGCGGGCAATGAGCAGTTCTTC
few,TRBJ2-5,NA,TRBV29-1,CSVRTLASETQYF,TGCAGCGTTAGGACCCTAGCTTCGGAGACCCAGTACTTC
few,TRBJ1-5,NA,TRBV4-1,CASSQGRGDQPQHF,TGCGCCAGCAGCCAAGGGCGGGGGGATCAGCCCCAGCATTTT
NA,TRBJ1-2,TRBD1,TRBV6-5,CASSYSIADRGNYGYTF,TGTGCCAGCAGTTACTCGATAGCGGACAGGGGGAACTATGGCTACACCTTC
NA,TRBJ2-7,NA,TRBV18,CASSSGVGLREQYF,TGTGCCAGCTCGTCAGGAGTAGGCCTACGAGAGCAGTACTTC
NA,TRBJ2-7,NA,TRBV29-1,CSVKGARQNPTSEQYF,TGCAGCGTTAAAGGGGCTCGACAGAACCCCACCTCCGAGCAGTACTTC
NA,TRBJ1-5,NA,TRBV6-2/TRBV6-3,CASINAGINQPQHF,TGTGCCAGCATAAACGCAGGAATCAATCAGCCCCAGCATTTT
few,TRBJ1-2,NA,TRBV4-3,CASSQDSRNYGYTF,TGCGCCAGCAGCCAAGATTCGCGGAACTATGGCTACACCTTC
NA,TRBJ1-3,TRBD1,TRBV7-9,CASSSQGADTIYF,TGTGCCAGCAGCTCCCAGGGGGCCGACACCATATATTTT
NA,TRBJ2-1,NA,TRBV10-3,CAISESPGYNEQFF,TGTGCCATCAGTGAGTCCCCAGGGTACAATGAGCAGTTCTTC
NA,TRBJ1-4,NA,TRBV6-5,CASSYRLDSATNEKLFF,TGTGCCAGCAGTTACCGGTTGGACAGCGCAACTAATGAAAAACTGTTTTTT
NA,TRBJ2-3,TRBD2,TRBV3-1,CASSQVGRASSTDTQYF,TGTGCCAGCAGCCAAGTTGGGAGGGCCTCTAGCACAGATACGCAGTATTTT
NA,TRBJ1-1,NA,TRBV7-2,CASSLGRGDTEAFF,TGTGCCAGCAGCTTAGGGCGGGGGGACACTGAAGCTTTCTTT
NA,TRBJ1-6,NA,TRBV10-3,CAISLSGQGNSPLHF,TGTGCCATCAGCCTTTCGGGGCAGGGCAATTCACCCCTCCACTTT
NA,TRBJ2-7,NA,TRBV25-1,CASSAEVGYGEQYF,TGTGCCAGCAGTGCTGAAGTAGGGTACGGCGAGCAGTACTTC
once,TRBJ1-5,NA,TRBV30,CAWSPGVRSNQPQHF,TGTGCCTGGAGCCCGGGGGTGAGGAGCAATCAGCCCCAGCATTTT
NA,TRBJ1-2,TRBD1,TRBV28,CASTGTDLHGYTF,TGTGCCAGCACCGGGACAGACCTTCATGGCTACACCTTC
NA,TRBJ2-7,TRBD1,TRBV11-2,CASSFGTGRSYEQYF,TGTGCCAGCAGCTTCGGGACAGGGAGATCATACGAGCAGTACTTC
NA,TRBJ1-6,TRBD1,TRBV6-2/TRBV6-3,CASGRGDSPLHF,TGTGCCAGCGGCAGGGGGGATTCACCCCTCCACTTT
few,TRBJ2-7,NA,TRBV12-3/TRBV12-4,CASTRGPNSYEQYF,TGTGCCAGCACCAGAGGCCCTAATTCCTACGAGCAGTACTTC
few,TRBJ2-1,NA,TRBV7-2,CASSRPSGSHNEQFF,TGTGCCAGCAGCCGCCCTTCCGGTTCCCACAATGAGCAGTTCTTC